The T cell receptor beta chain under discussion was sequenced for a study of CD8 T cells in Susac syndrome. Overall study: Patients with Susac syndrome, at blood draw, were therapy-naive, on corticosteroids, or on intravenous immunoglobulin alone.

RNA totalling roughly 0.45 to 1 ug underwent reverse transcription with random hexamers. One entry per CDR3 protein, called by TCRdb with MiXCR from the immunoSEQ multiplex PCR reads. The data show tens of thousands of distinct CDR3 sequences, 85% to 95% seen once. Deletions cut 1 base from V and 5 bases from J, with 10 bases between. This CDR3 region has 14 residues. Germline CDR1 is SGDLS and CDR2 is YYNGEE. J is TRBJ1-5 and V is TRBV9, with no clear D. The sequenced sample consisted of CD4+ T cells from PBMCs. The source is a human donor with Susac syndrome. The CDR3 region is CASSVTEIYQPQHF. CDR3 in DNA: TGTGCCAGCAGCGTAACGGAAATATATCAGCCCCAGCATTTT.